This passage covers 5 T cell receptor beta chains from one sample sequenced in a study of blood T cell repertoires in COVID-19. TCRdb's table, derived via immunoSEQ multiplex PCR, lists solely in-frame clones and lacks some. The table has a few hundred thousand clones, about 85% seen once. The sample taken for sequencing was peripheral blood. These receptors all come from a human donor with COVID-19, enrolled during active disease. The donor label of this sample is uncertain.

The chain has TRBV18 and TRBJ2-3; 8 positions agree with TRBD2. CDR1 is KGHSH, CDR2 LQKENI, per germline. CDR3 size: 16 residues. Unmatched junction bases numbered 6, after V lost 3 bases and J lost 1 base. The CDR3 protein is CASSPPTSGRTDTQYF. In DNA, the CDR3 is TGTGCCAGCTCACCTCCCACTAGCGGACGCACAGATACGCAGTATTTT.

This clone appeared a single time. The chain joins TRBV15 to TRBJ2-7, with 8 positions matching TRBD1. Germline V gives CDR1 LNHNV, CDR2 YYDKDF (reference sequence). Trimming took 1 base from V and 2 from J; bases not matched to a gene: 1. The CDR3 length is 14 residues. The CDR3: CATSRGTGPYEQYF. CDR3 bases: TGTGCCACCAGCAGAGGGACAGGGCCCTACGAGCAGTACTTC.

This clone was found a few times. This rearrangement joins TRBV9 to TRBJ2-1; TRBD2 agrees at 11 bases. Germline V gene lookup returns CDR1 SGDLS and CDR2 YYNGEE. The CDR3 sequence is 18 residues long. With 3 bases clipped from V and 7 bases from J, the junction kept 15 bases outside the gene matches. CDR3 nucleotide sequence: TGTGCCAGCAGCGCAAGCTCTACAACTAGCGGGAGATCGAATGAGCAGTTCTTC. This translates into CASSASSTTSGRSNEQFF.

The chain has TRBV3-1 (or the pseudogene TRBV3-2) and TRBJ1-2; 8 bases fit TRBD1. The V gene end was trimmed by 1 base and the J gene end by 7 bases; junction bases not matched to a gene: 11. Germline CDR1 LGHDT, CDR2 YNNKEL (reference sequence). The CDR3 covers 16 residues. The CDR3 loop reads CASSQVLGRGRSGYTF. The CDR3 DNA reads as TGTGCCAGCAGCCAAGTTCTTGGCAGGGGGCGTTCTGGCTACACCTTC.

The chain is built from TRBV10-2 and TRBJ2-1, with TRBD2 identical over 9 bases. With V trimmed by 2 bases and J by 7 bases, 9 bases remained unmatched. There are 16 residues in the CDR3. From germline, CDR1 is WSHSY and CDR2 SAAADI. The DNA of the CDR3 is TGCGCCAGCAGTGAGATTGGGCGGGAGGGAGGTAATGAGCAGTTCTTC. Protein sequence: CASSEIGREGGNEQFF.